The 21 T cell receptor beta chains below were found in one sample sequenced in a study of T cell responses to AZD1222 COVID-19 vaccine. TCRdb's copy holds only in-frame clones and misses some; the assay was immunoSEQ multiplex PCR. The table includes 70,000 to 80,000 clones, 80% to 90% detected once. Sequenced here: peripheral blood, sampled on day 0 of AZD1222 vaccination. These receptors were collected from an adult in good health.

The genes are TRBV30 and TRBJ1-1, with D possibly TRBD1 on 6 matching bases. CDR1 is GTSNPN, CDR2 SVGIG, per germline (reference sequence). V was pared by 1 base and J by 10 bases, with 13 bases between. The CDR3 is 12 amino acids. Here the CDR3 reads CAWSATGLAAFF. DNA for the CDR3: TGTGCCTGGAGTGCAACAGGGCTCGCAGCTTTCTTT.

The chain carries TRBV19 and TRBJ2-7; D gene uncertain. The germline V gene has CDR1 LNHDA and CDR2 SQIVND (reference sequence). V lost 0 bases to trimming and J lost 6 bases, with 9 bases between them. This CDR3 is built from 13 residues. The CDR3 DNA follows: TGTGCCAGTAGTATAGATCTGGCTGGCGAGCAGTACTTC. Amino acids: CASSIDLAGEQYF.

Turning to this clone: Other DNA sequences in this sample translate to the same CDR3. The genes are TRBV5-1 and TRBJ1-5; D may be TRBD1 (6 bases). Trimming took 5 bases from V and 0 from J, leaving 12 bases between them. Germline V gives CDR1 SGHRS, CDR2 YFSETQ. The CDR3 sequence is 15 residues long. For the CDR3, the DNA is TGCGCCAGCAGTTCCGGGGGCGGTAGCAATCAGCCCCAGCATTTT. This encodes CASSSGGGSNQPQHF.

This chain links TRBV29-1 with TRBJ2-2; tentatively, D is TRBD2 (6 bases). Trimming took off 0 bases at V and 0 bases at J, with 11 bases between the two ends. CDR1 is SQVTM, CDR2 ANQGSEA, per germline. The CDR3 has 16 residues. CDR3 coding DNA: TGCAGCGTTGAAGATATGGAGGGATCGAACACCGGGGAGCTGTTTTTT. Protein product: CSVEDMEGSNTGELFF.

V usage is TRBV6-5 and J usage is TRBJ1-2; 7 positions match TRBD1. Germline assignment: CDR1 MNHEY and CDR2 SVGAGI. The CDR3 loop spans 14 amino acids. Trimming removed 7 bases from V and 2 bases from J; junction bases left unmatched: 7. The CDR3 bases are TGTGCCAGCAAAACCCGGGACAGAAACTATGGCTACACCTTC. Its protein is CASKTRDRNYGYTF.

V usage is TRBV27 and J usage is TRBJ2-7; TRBD2 agrees at 8 bases. Looked up from germline, CDR1 is MNHEY and CDR2 is SMNVEV (reference sequence). V shed 6 bases, J shed 2 bases, and the junction held 9 bases outside the gene matches. The CDR3 consists of 15 residues. The CDR3 here is CASRVPAGAAYEQYF. The CDR3 nucleotides read TGTGCCAGCAGGGTCCCAGCGGGAGCCGCCTACGAGCAGTACTTC.

The chain carries TRBV27 and TRBJ1-4, with TRBD1 matching 11 bases. J was trimmed by 8 bases and V by 5 bases; bases with no gene match: 10. The germline V gene encodes CDR1 MNHEY and CDR2 SMNVEV (reference sequence). This CDR3 has 16 residues. CDR3: CASSHGQGALGEKLFF. DNA of the CDR3: TGTGCCAGCAGTCACGGACAGGGGGCTTTAGGGGAAAAACTGTTTTTT.

The chain employs TRBV7-2 and TRBJ2-5; 8 bases line up with TRBD2. The CDR3 runs 15 residues. The junction had 8 bases not matched to a gene; V was cut back by 3 bases and J by 5 bases. CDR1 and CDR2 from the germline V gene are SGHTA and FQGNSA. The CDR3 is CASSFQAGGRETQYF. DNA of the CDR3: TGTGCCAGCAGCTTTCAGGCGGGAGGTCGGGAGACCCAGTACTTC.

The chain is built from TRBV7-3 and TRBJ2-1; TRBD2 matches at 12 bases. Trimming at V came to 5 bases and at J to 8 bases, leaving 10 bases not matched to a gene. CDR3 length equals 16 residues. CDR1 is SGHTA and CDR2 is FQGTGA in the germline V gene. The CDR3 DNA sequence: TGTGCCAGCAGCAAAGCCGGGACTAGCGGGTTCGATGAGCAGTTCTTC. Its protein product is CASSKAGTSGFDEQFF.

The CDR3 DNA reads as TGTGCCAGCAGCAATCCGGCCCCGCGGGGTCGAGAGACCCAGTACTTC. Translated: CASSNPAPRGRETQYF. The chain has TRBV21-1 and TRBJ2-5; the D call in the table, TRBD2, was not verified against the DNA. TRBV21-1 is flagged as a pseudogene. The CDR3 contains 16 residues.

The chain joins TRBV7-2 to TRBJ2-7; 7 bases agree with TRBD1. Losses at the gene ends were 5 bases for V and 1 base for J; bases not matched to a gene: 8. The CDR3 totals 15 residues. CDR1 is SGHTA, CDR2 FQGNSA, per germline. In DNA form, the CDR3 reads TGTGCCAGCAGCCCGGGGCCGGGACAGTCCTACGAGCAGTACTTC. Encoded protein: CASSPGPGQSYEQYF.

The V and J genes are TRBV11-2 and TRBJ2-1, with 8 nucleotides matching TRBD2. V was pared by 2 bases and J by 7 bases, with 13 bases of the junction left unmatched. There are 17 residues in the CDR3. Germline V gene data show CDR1 as SGHAT and CDR2 as FQNNGV. CDR3 protein: CASSLLRELAARNEQFF. In DNA, the CDR3 is TGTGCCAGCAGCTTACTCCGGGAACTAGCGGCCAGGAATGAGCAGTTCTTC. Full variable domain (remainder filled in from reference TRBV11-2 and TRBJ2-1): EAGVAQSPRYKIIEKRQSVAFWCNPISGHATLYWYQQILGQGPKLLIQFQNNGVVDDSQLPKDRFSAERLKGVDSTLKIQPAKLEDSAVYLCASSLLRELAARNEQFFGPGTRLTVL.

This clone was seen just once. The chain combines TRBV6-5 with TRBJ1-2; D unclear. The CDR3 is made up of 13 amino acids. Trimming took off 5 bases at V and 4 bases at J, with 11 bases between the two ends. Germline V gives CDR1 MNHEY, CDR2 SVGAGI. The CDR3 protein is CASSKQSIYGYTF. The CDR3 coding sequence is TGTGCCAGCAGTAAACAGAGCATCTATGGCTACACCTTC.

The chain carries TRBV5-4 and TRBJ1-2; D not resolved. Trimming took off 0 bases at V and 7 bases at J, with 16 bases between the two ends. The CDR3 length is 15 residues. Germline loops: CDR1 SGHNT, CDR2 YYREEE (reference sequence). The CDR3 nucleotides read TGTGCCAGCAGCTTGGTAGGGATTGGGATTCGTGGCTACACCTTC. The encoded protein is CASSLVGIGIRGYTF.

CDR3 coding DNA: TGCAGCGTCACCGGGGCCTACTATGGCTACACCTTC. Translated, it gives CSVTGAYYGYTF. V and J are TRBV29-1 and TRBJ1-2; perhaps TRBD1 as D (5 bases). V was shortened by 6 bases and J by 3 bases, with 11 bases between the two germline ends. There are 12 residues in the CDR3. The V gene's germline CDR1 is SQVTM and CDR2 ANQGSEA. The whole variable domain, remainder taken from reference TRBV29-1 and TRBJ1-2, is SAVISQKPSRDICQRGTSLTIQCQVDSQVTMMFWYRQQPGQSLTLIATANQGSEATYESGFVIDKFPISRPNLTFSTLTVSNMSPEDSSIYLCSVTGAYYGYTFGSGTRLTVV.

The J gene is TRBJ2-5, the V gene TRBV2, with D maybe TRBD2 (7 bases). Germline CDR1 is SNHLY and CDR2 is FYNNEI. This CDR3 contains 15 residues. Trimming removed 1 base from V and 5 bases from J, with 14 bases in between. DNA of the CDR3: TGTGCCAGCAGTGAAGGGTTCAGGGGAGGGGAGACCCAGTACTTC. This sequence encodes CASSEGFRGGETQYF.

The rearrangement joins TRBV20-1 to TRBJ1-2; 7 bases map to TRBD1. With V trimmed by 5 bases and J by 7 bases, 4 bases remained unmatched. The CDR3 extends over 11 amino acids. In germline, CDR1 is DFQATT, CDR2 SNEGSKA (reference sequence). The CDR3 reads CSAPRQGGYTF. The CDR3 DNA follows: TGCAGTGCTCCACGACAGGGTGGCTACACCTTC.

There are many counts of this clone. The rearrangement joins TRBV6-5 to TRBJ2-3, with D tentatively TRBD2 (6 bases). The CDR3 contains 14 residues. V lost 6 bases and J 3 bases, leaving 13 bases between the germline ends. Germline assignment: CDR1 MNHEY and CDR2 SVGAGI. CDR3 DNA sequence: TGTGCCAGCAGCGGAGGGCCGGGTACAGATACGCAGTATTTT. Protein product: CASSGGPGTDTQYF.

This rearrangement joins TRBV5-1 to TRBJ2-5; D is ambiguous. CDR3 length equals 14 residues. Looked up from germline, CDR1 is SGHRS and CDR2 is YFSETQ. With 0 bases removed from V and 1 base from J, the gap between germline ends came to 7 bases. CDR3 nucleotide sequence: TGCGCCAGCAGCTTGGCCATTGTCCAAGAGACCCAGTACTTC. This codes for CASSLAIVQETQYF.

The gene calls are TRBV19 and TRBJ2-7; possibly TRBD2 for D (5 bases). The CDR3 is 15 amino acids. Germline lookup yields CDR1 LNHDA and CDR2 SQIVND (reference sequence). V was clipped by 1 base and J by 2 bases, with 12 bases between them. The CDR3 is CASSIGGSTPYEQYF. In nucleotides, the CDR3 is TGTGCCAGTAGTATAGGAGGGAGTACCCCCTACGAGCAGTACTTC.

V and J are TRBV25-1 and TRBJ1-2; possibly TRBD1 for D (5 bases). The CDR3 runs 12 residues. Germline V gene lookup returns CDR1 MGHDK and CDR2 SYGVNS. V lost 8 bases to trimming and J lost 4 bases, with 11 bases between them. Here the CDR3 DNA reads TGTGCCAGCTCCAAGGGGAGCTATGGCTACACCTTC. Translated: CASSKGSYGYTF.